Presented here are 20 T cell receptor beta chains from one specimen sequenced in a study of T cell changes during pregnancy in multiple sclerosis. Sequenced by immunoSEQ multiplex PCR; TCRdb stores in-frame clones only, minus some. Of 65,000 to 90,000 clones in the sample, 85% to 95% were seen once. This material consisted of peripheral blood, taken before pregnancy. Source of these receptors: a female donor with multiple sclerosis, enrolled in a pregnancy study.

CDR3 protein: CASSLRGAGGASTDTQYF. Written as DNA, the CDR3 is TGTGCCAGCAGCTTAAGAGGGGCGGGCGGGGCTAGCACAGATACGCAGTATTTT. V is TRBV7-2 and J is TRBJ2-3, with a weak D call TRBD2 (6 bases). The V end was cut by 2 bases, the J end by 0 bases, with 18 bases between. Germline values: CDR1 SGHTA, CDR2 FQGNSA. The CDR3 spans 18 residues.

The chain uses TRBV5-6 and TRBJ1-4; weak D call: TRBD1 (5 bases). CDR3 length: 15 amino acids. The germline V gene encodes CDR1 SGHDT and CDR2 YYEEEE. The V gene lost 0 bases and the J gene lost 12 bases, with 18 bases spanning the gap. This CDR3 reads CASSLAPRQGGELFF. CDR3 sequence (DNA): TGTGCCAGCAGCTTGGCTCCTCGGCAGGGTGGTGAACTGTTTTTT.

The CDR3: CASSLLGLAVGEQFF. CDR3 DNA: TGTGCCAGCAGCTTACTTGGACTAGCGGTCGGTGAGCAGTTCTTC. V and J are TRBV7-2 and TRBJ2-1, with TRBD2 identical over 10 bases. The germline V gene encodes CDR1 SGHTA and CDR2 FQGNSA. V lost 2 bases and J lost 9; bases outside the gene matches: 7. The CDR3 runs to 15 residues.

J is TRBJ2-5 and V is TRBV7-8; TRBD2 is a possible D gene (6 bases). Germline V gives CDR1 SGHVS, CDR2 FQNEAQ. CDR3 length: 17 residues. V lost 4 bases and J 5 bases, leaving 23 bases between the germline ends. The chain's CDR3 is CASSSDAPRRAGETQYF. The CDR3 DNA is TGTGCCAGCAGCTCCGACGCCCCACGGCGGGCGGGGGAGACCCAGTACTTC.

The chain links TRBV19 to TRBJ2-7; 10 bases match TRBD1. This CDR3 spans 14 amino acids. V was pared by 5 bases and J by 4 bases, with 5 bases of the junction left unmatched. CDR1 is LNHDA and CDR2 is SQIVND in the germline V gene (reference sequence). CDR3 sequence: CASSGGTGVYEQYF. Here the CDR3 DNA reads TGTGCCAGTAGTGGCGGGACAGGGGTGTACGAGCAGTACTTC. Variable domain in full (rest from reference TRBV19 and TRBJ2-7): DGGITQSPKYLFRKEGQNVTLSCEQNLNHDAMYWYRQDPGQGLRLIYYSQIVNDFQKGDIAEGYSVSREKKESFPLTVTSAQKNPTAFYLCASSGGTGVYEQYFGPGTRLTVT.

V gene TRBV19 combines with J gene TRBJ2-6; 7 positions match TRBD2. CDR1 is LNHDA and CDR2 is SQIVND in the germline V gene (reference sequence). CDR3 length: 15 amino acids. V dropped 8 bases and J dropped 0; count of bases not matched to a gene: 4. CDR3 in amino acids: CASASGNSGANVLTF. For the CDR3, the DNA is TGTGCCAGTGCGAGCGGGAACTCTGGGGCCAACGTCCTGACTTTC.

The chain has TRBV6-6 and TRBJ2-7; D is possibly TRBD1 (6 bases). Per germline, CDR1 MNHNY and CDR2 SVGAGI (reference sequence). CDR3 length: 16 residues. The ends were cut back, 6 bases at V and 3 bases at J, with 21 bases in the middle. CDR3 in DNA: TGTGCCAGCAGGCCTACAGGGTCCGAGAGCTTCTACGAGCAGTACTTC. Its translation: CASRPTGSESFYEQYF.

The chain uses TRBV6-6 and TRBJ1-1; D ambiguous. Deletions cut 0 bases from V and 7 bases from J, with 12 bases between. This CDR3 contains 14 residues. The germline CDR1 and CDR2 sequences are MNHNY and SVGAGI (reference sequence). The CDR3 DNA is TGTGCCAGCAGTTACTCGAATCTGCAGGTTGAAGCTTTCTTT. Protein sequence: CASSYSNLQVEAFF.

The rearrangement links TRBV6-4 to TRBJ1-2; D ambiguous. V dropped 9 bases and J dropped 8 bases, with 7 bases sitting between them. Germline CDR1 reads MRHNA; CDR2 reads SNTAGT. The CDR3 loop spans 9 amino acids. CDR3 sequence reads: CARTRGYTF. As DNA, the CDR3 is TGTGCCAGAACGCGGGGCTACACCTTC.

The rearrangement links TRBV28 to TRBJ2-7, with 11 bases fitting TRBD2. Looked up from germline, CDR1 is MDHEN and CDR2 is SYDVKM. The CDR3 sequence is 16 residues long. The V segment lost 6 bases and the J segment 2 bases; nucleotides outside the gene matches: 9. The CDR3: CASSRNSGRDPYEQYF. The CDR3 region has the DNA TGTGCCAGCAGCCGAAATAGCGGGAGGGACCCCTACGAGCAGTACTTC.

This clone showed up just once. This rearrangement joins TRBV6-5 to TRBJ1-1, with D tentatively TRBD1 (6 bases). CDR1 is MNHEY and CDR2 is SVGAGI in the germline V gene. CDR3 length equals 15 residues. With 4 bases removed from V and 5 bases from J, the gap between germline ends came to 17 bases. The CDR3 sequence: CASSSTQGTWTEAFF. DNA for the CDR3: TGTGCCAGCAGTTCAACGCAGGGGACCTGGACTGAAGCTTTCTTT.

The chain employs TRBV5-6 and TRBJ2-4; D is possibly TRBD2 (6 bases). Per the germline V gene, CDR1 is SGHDT and CDR2 is YYEEEE. Trimming left V 1 base short and J 1 base short, with 12 bases between. This CDR3 has 16 residues. The CDR3 region has the DNA TGTGCCAGCAGCTTGCCCAGGGAGGAGGCCAAAAACATTCAGTACTTC. Translation: CASSLPREEAKNIQYF.

The rearrangement joins TRBV6-6 to TRBJ2-1; 7 positions match TRBD2. The germline V gene encodes CDR1 MNHNY and CDR2 SVGAGI (reference sequence). V was pared by 4 bases and J by 8 bases, with 14 bases of the junction left unmatched. The CDR3 is 16 amino acids. CDR3 coding DNA: TGTGCCAGCAGTTCCAAGACTAGCTTCAGTGATGATGAGCAGTTCTTC. Its translation is CASSSKTSFSDDEQFF.

The V call is TRBV6-6, the J call TRBJ1-1, with D possibly matching TRBD1 (5 bases). V lost 5 bases, J lost 8 bases, and 6 bases lay in between. This CDR3 has 10 amino acids. Looked up from germline, CDR1 is MNHNY and CDR2 is SVGAGI (reference sequence). The CDR3 loop reads CASSRGEAFF. CDR3 coding DNA: TGTGCCAGCAGTAGGGGAGAAGCTTTCTTT.

The chain joins TRBV6-1 to TRBJ2-7, with TRBD1 identical over 10 bases. The V segment lost 4 bases and the J segment 3 bases; nucleotides outside the gene matches: 3. Germline loops: CDR1 MNHNS, CDR2 SASEGT. The CDR3 length is 14 residues. The CDR3 DNA sequence: TGTGCCAGCAGTGGGACAGGGGGTGTCTACGAGCAGTACTTC. As protein: CASSGTGGVYEQYF.

This chain uses TRBV9 with TRBJ2-2, with a possible D match to TRBD2 (5 bases). The germline V gene encodes CDR1 SGDLS and CDR2 YYNGEE. CDR3 size: 17 residues. The germline V and J ends were trimmed by 3 bases and 8 bases, with 23 bases remaining between them. CDR3 in amino acids: CASSAASGRAPRGELFF. DNA of the CDR3: TGTGCCAGCAGCGCAGCCTCCGGGCGGGCCCCGAGGGGGGAGCTGTTTTTT.

This chain's CDR3 is CASSDFREQETQYF. CDR3 nucleotide sequence: TGTGCCAGCAGTGACTTCCGGGAGCAAGAGACCCAGTACTTC. This sequence joins TRBV6-4 and TRBJ2-5; a possible D gene is TRBD2 (6 bases). The germline V gene encodes CDR1 MRHNA and CDR2 SNTAGT. Deletions cut 1 base from V and 2 bases from J, with 8 bases between. The CDR3 is made up of 14 amino acids.

V gene TRBV7-2 combines with J gene TRBJ2-5; D may be TRBD2 (6 bases). Per germline, CDR1 SGHTA and CDR2 FQGNSA. The CDR3 consists of 15 residues. V gave up 1 base and J gave up 2 bases, with 11 bases separating them. The CDR3 DNA follows: TGTGCCAGCAGCTTAGGTAGTAGCGGACAAGAGACCCAGTACTTC. Translation gives CASSLGSSGQETQYF.

This clone was found a few times. This rearrangement joins TRBV6-5 to TRBJ1-5; no clear D gene. This CDR3 has 14 residues. V shed 5 bases and J shed 3 bases, with 11 bases lying between them. CDR1 is MNHEY, CDR2 SVGAGI, per germline. CDR3 nucleotide sequence: TGTGCCAGCAGTCCTCGGAGCCCCAATCAGCCCCAGCATTTT. Amino acid sequence: CASSPRSPNQPQHF.

This chain links TRBV28 with TRBJ2-1; 7 bases agree with TRBD1. CDR1 MDHEN and CDR2 SYDVKM come from the germline V gene. This CDR3 has 17 amino acids. After removal of 4 bases from V and 0 bases from J, the junction contained 9 bases not matched to a gene. CDR3 loop: CASSSRPGQSSYNEQFF. For the CDR3, the DNA is TGTGCCAGCAGTTCCCGGCCGGGACAGAGCTCCTACAATGAGCAGTTCTTC.